This T cell receptor (beta chain) was sequenced in a study of blood T cell repertoires in COVID-19. CDR3 length equals 14 residues. Trimming removed 6 bases at V and 6 bases at J, with 12 bases between. The V gene's germline CDR1 is MNHEY and CDR2 SVGAGI. Authors' methods: Researchers report that nucleated cell counts were estimated from reference gene primer amplification. The repertoire was sequenced with immunoSEQ multiplex PCR; TCRdb's copy has only in-frame clones and lacks some. V and J calls and clone size follow that table, whereas D and trimming were derived from the DNA. This sample yields about 76,000 clones, of which more than 90% are seen a single time; 1.5% belongs to the top ten.

The clonotype comes from a man aged 50 to 60 with acute or convalescent COVID-19. Sequencing was carried out using peripheral blood. The genes are TRBV6-5 and TRBJ1-6, with D possibly TRBD1 on 5 matching bases. CDR3 sequence (DNA): TGTGCCAGCAGCTCAGGGAGGGTTAATTCACCCCTCCACTTT. It is translated as CASSSGRVNSPLHF.